This TCR beta chain was observed in a study of cytomegalovirus exposure and HLA in healthy donors. Study-wide findings and caveats: Researchers reported in a later analysis that a missense DCLRE1C variant was tied to TCR beta V- and J-gene trimming. Later work found most CMV-associated TCR beta chains apparently HLA-restricted. The study designated about 180 TCR beta chains cytomegalovirus-associated.

Primers included in the PCR were 60 Vbeta and 13 Jbeta primers. Clones were read by immunoSEQ multiplex PCR, and TCRdb kept only the in-frame ones, dropping some. The sample holds some 66,000 clones, over 70% seen once. As concerns this clone: What it recognizes is unknown.

This CDR3 spans 13 amino acids. From germline, CDR1 is SGHNT and CDR2 YYREEE (reference sequence). Trimming pared 0 bases from V and 8 bases from J, leaving 11 bases between. The chain couples TRBV5-4 to TRBJ1-2; D is uncertain. The sequenced material came from PBMCs. The sequence was obtained from a man between 60 and 70 years old in good health and CMV-seropositive. In DNA, the CDR3 is TGTGCCAGCAGCTTGGGCGCGGGCCGGGGCTACACCTTC. This sequence encodes CASSLGAGRGYTF.